Listed here is a single T cell receptor beta chain. Its antigen is unidentified. This CDR3 is 14 amino acids long. Losses at the gene ends were 4 bases for V and 2 bases for J; bases not matched to a gene: 1. Per germline, CDR1 LGHNA and CDR2 YNFKEQ. This entry belongs to a study of CD4 T cells in relation to SARS-CoV-2 and coronaviruses. Background on the study: PBMCs were cultured with antigen for roughly 10 days before TCR beta sequencing.

Method: immunoSEQ multiplex PCR; TCRdb's copy keeps in-frame clones and lacks some. The sample contains 16,000 or so clones, 80% to 85% of which appear only once. The unexposed donors gave CD4+ T cells in about 2011-2019, prior to COVID-19. CD4+ T cells were isolated from the cells after more than 8 days of culture. The rearrangement joins TRBV4-2 to TRBJ1-5, with 8 nucleotides matching TRBD1. The sample comprised CD4+ T cells from PBMCs, cultured in vitro. The clonotype was recovered from a human donor in good health. Here the CDR3 DNA reads TGTGCCAGCAGCCCGACAGGGGGCAATCAGCCCCAGCATTTT. Encoded protein: CASSPTGGNQPQHF.